Below are 10 T cell receptor beta chains sequenced from a single sample in a study of shared clonotypes between healthy human individuals (TCRdb year 2020). Receptor amplification or capture employed the immunoSEQ multiplex PCR assay. TCRdb took over this immuneACCESS table, retaining in-frame rearrangements with V and J assigned. Such tables are incomplete; in checked studies, under half of the missing clones stem from an unresolved V gene, and the remainder is unexplained. This sample comprises some 790,000 clones, just under 75% of them detected only once. The biggest ten clones account for about 1.8% of the sample. Sample: memory CD4+ T cells sorted from blood. The cell subset or site label of this sample denotes: CD45RA-negative fraction. The receptors derive from a woman aged 25-40 years in good health.

The CDR3 loop is CASSVEQAETQYF. The CDR3, as DNA: TGTGCCAGCAGCGTAGAACAGGCGGAGACCCAGTACTTC. V is TRBV9 and J is TRBJ2-5; TRBD1 might be the D (5 bases). This CDR3 has 13 amino acids. Germline CDR1 SGDLS, CDR2 YYNGEE. Between the trimmed V and J ends, which lost 0 bases and 5 bases, there was a span of 8 bases.

The CDR3 DNA is TGTGCCAGCATTCACGGGACAGGGACCAATGAGCAGTTCTTC. It yields the protein CASIHGTGTNEQFF. The chain recombines TRBV25-1 with TRBJ2-1, with 9 bases aligning to TRBD1. This CDR3 region has 14 residues. Germline V lookup: CDR1 MGHDK, CDR2 SYGVNS. V trimming: 7 bases; J trimming: 6 bases; junction bases outside the gene matches: 7.

CDR3 DNA sequence: TGCGCCAGCAGCTTGGGCGGGTTCGCAGATACGCAGTATTTT. It translates to CASSLGGFADTQYF. V and J are TRBV5-1 and TRBJ2-3; D may be TRBD2 (5 bases). Germline V CDR1 and CDR2: SGHRS, YFSETQ. Trimming removed 0 bases from V and 4 bases from J, with 9 bases in between. CDR3 length equals 14 residues.

A few counts support this clone. V usage is TRBV5-1 and J usage is TRBJ2-2; D perhaps matches TRBD1 (6 bases). V was pared by 4 bases and J by 4 bases, with 17 bases between. CDR3 length equals 16 residues. Germline lookup yields CDR1 SGHRS and CDR2 YFSETQ. The CDR3 sequence is CASSKQGDGTTGELFF. The CDR3 DNA follows: TGCGCCAGCAGCAAACAGGGCGACGGAACCACCGGGGAGCTGTTTTTT.

As to this clone: A read error may account for a junction end that differs from germline. This rearrangement joins TRBV5-1 to TRBJ2-1, with D uncertain. The V gene's germline CDR1 is SGHRS and CDR2 YFSETQ. CDR3 length: 14 residues. In DNA, the CDR3 is TGCGCCAGCAGCTCGGACCAGCCGGGCCGAGAACGGGTCTTC. It translates to CASSSDQPGRERVF.

The genes are TRBV6-6 and TRBJ2-7; 11 nucleotides align to TRBD2. The V gene's germline CDR1 is MNHNY and CDR2 SVGAGI (reference sequence). The CDR3 covers 14 residues. The V segment lost 6 bases and the J segment 6 bases; nucleotides outside the gene matches: 7. The CDR3 loop reads CASSLELAGAEQYF. The CDR3, as DNA: TGTGCCAGCAGCCTCGAACTAGCGGGAGCCGAGCAGTACTTC.

The rearrangement uses TRBV6-1 and TRBJ2-5; tentatively, D is TRBD1 (6 bases). This CDR3 is built from 14 residues. CDR1 and CDR2 (germline): MNHNS, SASEGT. V lost 4 bases to trimming and J lost 6 bases, with 15 bases between them. This CDR3 reads CASSGVQGPKTQYF. The CDR3 DNA reads as TGTGCCAGCAGTGGGGTCCAGGGGCCAAAGACCCAGTACTTC.

The rearrangement links TRBV7-8 to TRBJ2-5; TRBD2 might be the D (7 bases). Trimming shortened V by 3 bases and J by 5 bases, and 13 bases separated the two germline ends. The CDR3 has 14 amino acids. Germline CDR1 reads SGHVS; CDR2 reads FQNEAQ. CDR3 in DNA: TGTGCCAGCAGCTTCGGGGGCGGGGGTGAGACCCAGTACTTC. This encodes CASSFGGGGETQYF.

This clone appeared a few times. The rearrangement links TRBV9 to TRBJ1-1; weak D call: TRBD1 (5 bases). V gave up 0 bases and J gave up 3 bases, with 15 bases separating them. The CDR3 totals 16 residues. Germline CDR1 SGDLS, CDR2 YYNGEE. The DNA for the CDR3 is TGTGCCAGCAGCGTAGCCCGGGGCACGGACTACACTGAAGCTTTCTTT. It specifies CASSVARGTDYTEAFF.

The J gene is TRBJ2-7, the V gene TRBV7-8, with 8 bases matching TRBD2. The V gene's germline CDR1 is SGHVS and CDR2 FQNEAQ. The V gene end was trimmed by 3 bases and the J gene end by 5 bases; junction bases not matched to a gene: 6. The CDR3 has 14 amino acids. CDR3 sequence reads: CASSFGTSRDEQYF. The CDR3, as DNA: TGTGCCAGCAGCTTCGGGACTAGTCGCGACGAGCAGTACTTC. Full variable domain (outside the CDR3, taken from reference TRBV7-8 and TRBJ2-7): GAGVSQSPRYKVAKRGQDVALRCDPISGHVSLFWYQQALGQGPEFLTYFQNEAQLDKSGLPSDRFFAERPEGSVSTLKIQRTQQEDSAVYLCASSFGTSRDEQYFGPGTRLTVT.